Below are 2 T cell receptor beta chains sequenced from a single sample in a study of shared clonotypes between healthy human individuals. The data were produced by immunoSEQ multiplex PCR, yet TCRdb's version contains in-frame clones alone and is incomplete. The sample has just over 2,000,000 clones; over 85% are singletons. Material: naive CD4+ T cells sorted from blood. Sample subset: CD45RA+ positively selected. Receptors were obtained from a man younger than 30 in good health.

The sample holds one count of this clone. This chain connects TRBV2 to TRBJ1-5; D unresolved. This CDR3 is built from 14 residues. Trimming left V 6 bases short and J 2 bases short, with 11 bases between. Germline CDR1 SNHLY, CDR2 FYNNEI. The CDR3 loop is CASRGERGNQPQHF. CDR3 DNA: TGTGCCAGCAGGGGAGAACGGGGCAATCAGCCCCAGCATTTT.

The V and J genes are TRBV1 and TRBJ2-1; the D call of TRBD2 is as the table states it, not checked on the DNA. TRBV1 constitutes a pseudogene. CDR3 length equals 18 residues. CDR3 DNA: TGCACCAGCAGCCCGGGGGGCCAGCGGGAGGGCCTAAGGGGTGAGCAGTTCTTC. It specifies CTSSPGGQREGLRGEQFF.